The 14 T cell receptor beta chains below come from one sample, sequenced in a study of T cells in Graves' hyperthyroidism and ophthalmopathy. Researchers amplified the TCR beta CDR3 regions from RNA transcripts. First-round RT-PCR with HTBI primers amplified the TCR CDR3 region. TCRdb fed the multiplex PCR reads into MiXCR, producing one record per CDR3 protein. The sample shows 650,000 to 800,000 distinct CDR3 sequences, roughly 46% of them seen only once. The sequenced sample consisted of peripheral blood or thyroid tissue (not recorded which). The receptors were sampled from an adult man with Graves' disease, either hyperthyroidism or ophthalmopathy (not recorded which).

The chain combines TRBV10-3 with TRBJ2-6; TRBD1 might be the D (5 bases). CDR1 is ENHRY and CDR2 is SYGVKD in the germline V gene. This CDR3 region has 15 residues. V gave up 5 bases and J gave up 1 base, with 9 bases separating them. CDR3 loop: CAISSAGSGANVLTF. Written as DNA, the CDR3 is TGTGCCATCAGTTCTGCAGGGTCTGGGGCCAACGTCCTGACTTTC.

V and J are TRBV24-1 and TRBJ1-2, with 7 bases aligning to TRBD1. This CDR3 has 16 residues. V lost 3 bases to trimming and J lost 4 bases; unmatched junction nucleotides: 10. Germline loops: CDR1 KGHDR, CDR2 SFDVKD. The CDR3 DNA sequence: TGTGCCACCAGTGATACCCGGACAGGAGCCTTCTATGGCTACACCTTC. Its translation is CATSDTRTGAFYGYTF.

The rearrangement links TRBV10-3 to TRBJ2-7, with 7 nucleotides matching TRBD1. Germline V gene sequence: CDR1 ENHRY, CDR2 SYGVKD. Losses at the gene ends were 4 bases for V and 1 base for J; bases not matched to a gene: 4. CDR3 length equals 14 residues. Written as DNA, the CDR3 is TGTGCCATCAGTGGAGACAGGGATTCCTACGAGCAGTACTTC. Amino acid sequence: CAISGDRDSYEQYF.

This clonotype was seen only once. This chain connects TRBV24-1 to TRBJ1-2; D gene unclear. The CDR3 contains 15 residues. From germline, CDR1 is KGHDR and CDR2 SFDVKD. Trimming stripped 5 bases from V and 4 bases from J, with 16 bases between. CDR3 nucleotides: TGTGCCACCAGTGCCCACGGTGGGGTCACCTATGGCTACACCTTC. It encodes CATSAHGGVTYGYTF.

This clonotype was detected many times. This rearrangement joins TRBV7-9 to TRBJ2-5; D gene ambiguous. The CDR3 totals 14 residues. Trimming removed 5 bases from V and 4 bases from J, with 14 bases in between. In germline, CDR1 is SEHNR, CDR2 FQNEAQ (reference sequence). The CDR3 loop is CASSPLAGSETQYF. The CDR3 DNA is TGTGCCAGCAGCCCTCTCGCTGGGTCAGAGACCCAGTACTTC.

The chain links TRBV12-3 or TRBV12-4 to TRBJ1-2; a possible D gene is TRBD1 (6 bases). This CDR3 is 13 amino acids long. Between the trimmed V and J ends, which lost 5 bases and 4 bases, there was a span of 11 bases. In DNA form, the CDR3 reads TGTGCCAGCAGTCGACAGGATCTCTATGGCTACACCTTC. Its translation: CASSRQDLYGYTF.

At least ten counts were recorded for this clonotype. This sequence joins TRBV7-9 and TRBJ1-5; D is unclear. Trimming removed 1 base at V and 4 bases at J, with 5 bases between. The CDR3 extends over 13 amino acids. CDR1 is SEHNR and CDR2 is FQNEAQ in the germline V gene (reference sequence). The CDR3 nucleotides read TGTGCCAGCAGCTTAGGACTGAATCAGCCCCAGCATTTT. It is translated as CASSLGLNQPQHF.

The chain couples TRBV5-5 to TRBJ1-2; D unresolved. V was clipped by 0 bases and J by 2 bases, with 11 bases between them. The CDR3 length is 15 residues. Germline values: CDR1 SGHKS, CDR2 YYEKEE (reference sequence). CDR3 sequence: CASSLELRTNYGYTF. The CDR3 DNA reads as TGTGCCAGCAGCTTGGAGCTTCGGACCAACTATGGCTACACCTTC.

The chain has TRBV29-1 and TRBJ1-2, with 9 bases fitting TRBD1. Germline-derived CDR1 and CDR2 are SQVTM and ANQGSEA. V shed 7 bases, J shed 6 bases, and the junction held 9 bases outside the gene matches. This CDR3 has 13 amino acids. CDR3 protein: CSASDRGEDGYTF. The CDR3 DNA reads as TGCAGCGCTTCGGACAGGGGAGAAGATGGCTACACCTTC.

The V gene is TRBV7-2, the J gene TRBJ2-7; weak D call: TRBD2 (5 bases). Germline V gene data show CDR1 as SGHTA and CDR2 as FQGNSA. Trimming cost V 3 bases and J 3 bases, with 21 bases left between them. The CDR3 has 17 amino acids. The CDR3 loop is CASSLIPGLAFYYEQYF. The CDR3 coding sequence is TGTGCCAGCAGCTTGATTCCCGGGCTAGCCTTCTACTACGAGCAGTACTTC.

The sample holds a few counts of this clonotype. This chain uses TRBV5-1 with TRBJ2-7; TRBD1 might be the D (5 bases). From germline, CDR1 is SGHRS and CDR2 YFSETQ. The CDR3 sequence is 16 residues long. Between the trimmed V and J ends, which lost 4 bases and 1 base, there was a span of 18 bases. The CDR3 sequence is CASSQGLGRLSYEQYF. The CDR3 DNA follows: TGCGCCAGCAGCCAGGGCCTGGGAAGATTGTCCTACGAGCAGTACTTC.

Many counts were recorded for this clonotype. The V gene is TRBV7-3, the J gene TRBJ2-5; TRBD2 agrees at 8 bases. The J segment lost 3 bases and the V segment lost 2 bases, leaving 2 bases of the junction unmatched. This CDR3 region has 14 residues. Germline values: CDR1 SGHTA, CDR2 FQGTGA. CDR3 DNA: TGTGCCAGCAGCTTATTAGCGGGGAAAGAGACCCAGTACTTC. Protein sequence: CASSLLAGKETQYF.

The table lists this clonotype with many counts. The V and J genes are TRBV7-8 and TRBJ1-1; TRBD1 is a possible D gene (5 bases). The V and J ends lost 5 bases and 3 bases respectively, with 16 bases between them. The CDR3 is 15 amino acids. Germline V gives CDR1 SGHVS, CDR2 FQNEAQ. CDR3 sequence: CASSPRDGGYTEAFF. The DNA for the CDR3 is TGTGCCAGCAGCCCCCGGGACGGCGGTTACACTGAAGCTTTCTTT.

This sequence joins TRBV7-9 and TRBJ2-5; 8 bases align to TRBD2. CDR1 is SEHNR and CDR2 is FQNEAQ in the germline V gene (reference sequence). The CDR3 is 16 amino acids. The ends lost 1 base at V and 9 bases at J; junction bases unmatched: 13. The DNA for the CDR3 is TGTGCCAGCAGCTTAGTGGTGACTAGCGAGGGCCGGCCCCAGTACTTC. The encoded protein is CASSLVVTSEGRPQYF.